The clone carrying this T cell receptor beta chain was picked up many times. This sample is drawn from a study of breast tumors, draining lymph nodes, adjacent tissues. Trimming stripped 0 bases from V and 2 bases from J, with 10 bases between. CDR3 length: 15 amino acids. Germline CDR1 KGHSH, CDR2 LQKENI. TCRdb ran MiXCR on the multiplex PCR reads and lists one entry per CDR3 protein. The top ten clones hold about 2.2% of a sample with fewer than 150,000 distinct CDR3 sequences, around 20% of them seen once. Breast cancer patients provided tissue from their axillary draining lymph nodes. The receptor was isolated from a female donor with breast cancer. Some clones in this sample may be carry-over from other donors' samples. V is TRBV18 and J is TRBJ2-5; D remains unclear. The specimen sequenced was axillary lymph node tissue. CDR3 protein: CASSPPPQAQETQYF. The DNA of the CDR3 is TGTGCCAGCTCACCACCGCCTCAGGCTCAAGAGACCCAGTACTTC.